This T cell receptor (beta chain) stems from a study of T-cell reconstitution after alpha-beta-depleted transplantation in children. This clonotype was counted only a few times. The CDR3 spans 15 residues. V was clipped by 6 bases and J by 1 base, with 13 bases between them. Germline loops: CDR1 MNHEY, CDR2 SMNVEV (reference sequence). This sample's TCRbeta library carried unique molecular identifier barcodes. TCRdb used MiXCR to reprocess the PCR reads, holding one entry per CDR3 protein. The table includes approximately 390,000 distinct CDR3 sequences, approximately 10% detected once. J is TRBJ2-1 and V is TRBV27, with D perhaps matching TRBD2 (5 bases). The TCR originated in a human donor who donated a stem cell graft to a child with acute myeloid leukemia. This specimen consisted of PBMCs from the stem cell graft donor, obtained from the stem cell graft. The CDR3 region is CASSPREPSYNEQFF. Written as DNA, the CDR3 is TGTGCCAGCAGCCCCCGGGAACCTTCCTACAATGAGCAGTTCTTC.